The 12 T cell receptor beta chains reported below all come from one sample, sequenced in a study of OX40 agonist ivuxolimab in advanced cancers. Only in-frame clones appear in the TCRdb table, and some are missing; sequencing was by immunoSEQ multiplex PCR. The sample shows approximately 24,000 clones, roughly three quarters of them seen only once. Sample: CD4+ or CD8+ T cells sorted from blood, taken in a trial of the OX40 agonist ivuxolimab. The receptors shown here come from an adult with an advanced solid tumor such as melanoma, head and neck, liver or kidney cancer.

This chain connects TRBV6-5 to TRBJ2-2; D gene unclear. Trimming stripped 6 bases from V and 5 bases from J, with 4 bases between. From germline, CDR1 is MNHEY and CDR2 SVGAGI. This CDR3 spans 11 amino acids. The CDR3 region has the DNA TGTGCCAGCAGCCGGACCGGGGAGCTGTTTTTT. Translation gives CASSRTGELFF.

This clone was recorded only once. The missing conserved phenylalanine or tryptophan at the end of this CDR3 makes a read error likely. The chain joins TRBV7-9 to TRBJ1-1, with TRBD1 as a possible D gene (5 bases). In germline, CDR1 is SEHNR, CDR2 FQNEAQ (reference sequence). The length of the CDR3 is 13 residues. Trimming took off 5 bases at V and 4 bases at J, with 11 bases between the two ends. In DNA form, the CDR3 reads TGTGCCAGCAGCCCCCGGACAAGCACTGAAGCTTTCCTT. It yields the protein CASSPRTSTEAFL.

This clone was observed a handful of times. The rearrangement links TRBV30 to TRBJ2-3, with 8 nucleotides matching TRBD1. The CDR3 spans 15 residues. The ends lost 5 bases at V and 7 bases at J; junction bases unmatched: 14. Germline V CDR1 and CDR2: GTSNPN, SVGIG (reference sequence). As DNA, the CDR3 is TGTGCCTGGGGGGCCGGGACAGGTACGGCTTATACGCAGTATTTT. It specifies CAWGAGTGTAYTQYF.

V is TRBV30 and J is TRBJ2-5, with unresolved D. V lost 3 bases and J lost 1, with 15 bases in between. From germline, CDR1 is GTSNPN and CDR2 SVGIG (reference sequence). CDR3 length: 15 amino acids. The CDR3 sequence: CAWSASLKVQETQYF. The CDR3 region has the DNA TGTGCCTGGAGCGCATCCTTAAAAGTCCAAGAGACCCAGTACTTC.

The V gene is TRBV28, the J gene TRBJ2-7, with D uncertain. CDR1 is MDHEN and CDR2 is SYDVKM in the germline V gene. V lost 6 bases and J lost 2, with 17 bases in between. The CDR3 sequence is 15 residues long. Here the CDR3 DNA reads TGTGCCAGCAGCCGCGAGCGACGAAACGCCTACGAGCAGTACTTC. Protein sequence: CASSRERRNAYEQYF.

This chain uses TRBV5-5 with TRBJ2-3, with a weak D call TRBD1 (6 bases). The germline V and J ends were trimmed by 2 bases and 6 bases, with 19 bases remaining between them. The CDR3 runs to 16 residues. Germline assignment: CDR1 SGHKS and CDR2 YYEKEE (reference sequence). CDR3 residues: CASSFPGTSMTDTQYF. CDR3 DNA: TGTGCCAGCAGCTTCCCCGGGACATCCATGACGGATACGCAGTATTTT. Combining the CDR3 with reference TRBV5-5 and TRBJ2-3 gives the whole variable domain DAGVTQSPTHLIKTRGQQVTLRCSPISGHKSVSWYQQVLGQGPQFIFQYYEKEERGRGNFPDRFSARQFPNYSSELNVNALLLGDSALYLCASSFPGTSMTDTQYFGPGTRLTVL.

The V call is TRBV5-4, the J call TRBJ1-2, with D possibly matching TRBD1 (6 bases). The CDR3 totals 15 residues. Germline lookup yields CDR1 SGHNT and CDR2 YYREEE (reference sequence). Trimming shortened V by 6 bases and J by 1 base, and 16 bases separated the two germline ends. This CDR3 is CASTRDGGSNYGYTF. The CDR3 nucleotides are TGTGCCAGCACCCGGGACGGGGGCAGTAACTATGGCTACACCTTC.

This clone came up a few times. The chain has TRBV14 and TRBJ2-3; D is undetermined. The CDR3 is made up of 14 amino acids. V lost 3 bases and J lost 0, with 7 bases in between. Germline V gene data show CDR1 as SGHDN and CDR2 as FVKESK. CDR3 nucleotide sequence: TGTGCCAGCAGCCAGGTCTGGAGCACAGATACGCAGTATTTT. Translation gives CASSQVWSTDTQYF.

This clone was detected only a few times. The V and J genes are TRBV28 and TRBJ1-2, with unresolved D. Trimming removed 3 bases from V and 5 bases from J, with 4 bases in between. The V gene's germline CDR1 is MDHEN and CDR2 SYDVKM. The CDR3 spans 11 residues. The CDR3 nucleotides are TGTGCCAGCAGTTTCACGTATGGCTACACCTTC. Translated: CASSFTYGYTF.

CDR3: CASIMGTEAFF. Written as DNA, the CDR3 is TGTGCCAGCATTATGGGGACAGAGGCTTTCTTT. The chain couples TRBV6-6 to TRBJ1-1, with 7 nucleotides matching TRBD1. The CDR3 loop spans 11 amino acids. Germline CDR1 is MNHNY and CDR2 is SVGAGI (reference sequence). V shed 7 bases and J 11 bases; nucleotides not matched to a gene: 7.

The gene calls are TRBV2 and TRBJ1-1, with D unclear. The CDR3 length is 11 residues. The V gene's germline CDR1 is SNHLY and CDR2 FYNNEI. Trimming took off 7 bases at V and 7 bases at J, with 10 bases between the two ends. The CDR3 is CASTRAIEAFF. In DNA, the CDR3 is TGTGCCAGCACTCGGGCAATTGAAGCTTTCTTT.

CDR3 sequence reads: CASSLTPTSTDTQYF. CDR3 in DNA: TGTGCCAGCAGCTTAACACCAACTTCAACAGATACGCAGTATTTT. The V gene is TRBV7-3, the J gene TRBJ2-3; D remains ambiguous. This CDR3 contains 15 residues. Germline-derived CDR1 and CDR2 are SGHTA and FQGTGA. Trimming took off 0 bases at V and 3 bases at J, with 10 bases between the two ends.